The sequence of this T cell receptor beta chain was determined in a study of blood T cells in healthy people across ages. Per-sample PBMC isolation yielded at least 7 million cells. The authors ran a second PCR of roughly 6 to 12 cycles using a sample-barcoded 5' primer and a J-beta primer mix. From the 5' RACE reads, TCRdb called clonotypes with MiXCR, one entry per CDR3 protein. The data show some 1,800,000 distinct CDR3 sequences, with about two fifths seen just once and under 30% held by the top ten. This clonotype appeared a few times. The CDR3 spans 15 residues. V lost 6 bases and J lost 0, with 15 bases in between. Germline CDR1 reads SQVTM; CDR2 reads ANQGSEA.

The rearrangement links TRBV29-1 to TRBJ2-1, with D possibly called TRBD1 or TRBD2 (5 bases each). The sequenced sample consisted of blood. The receptor comes from a human donor in good health. This chain's CDR3 is CSVSGTPSSYNEQFF. In DNA, the CDR3 is TGCAGCGTCTCAGGGACCCCGAGCTCCTACAATGAGCAGTTCTTC.